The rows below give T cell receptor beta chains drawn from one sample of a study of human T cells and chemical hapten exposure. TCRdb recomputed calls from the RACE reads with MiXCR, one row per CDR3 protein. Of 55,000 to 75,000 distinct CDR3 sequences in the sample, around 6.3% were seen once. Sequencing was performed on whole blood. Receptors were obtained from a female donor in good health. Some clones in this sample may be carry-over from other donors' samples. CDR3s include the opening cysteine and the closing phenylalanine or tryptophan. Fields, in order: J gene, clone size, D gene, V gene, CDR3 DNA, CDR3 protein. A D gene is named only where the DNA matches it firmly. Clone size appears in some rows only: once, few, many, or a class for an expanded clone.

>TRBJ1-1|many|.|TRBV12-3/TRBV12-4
TGTGCCAGCAGTTTTACACAGAACACTGAAGCTTTCTTT
CASSFTQNTEAFF
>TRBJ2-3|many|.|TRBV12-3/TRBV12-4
TGTGCCAGCAGCCCTAAACCCAATACTGTATCACAAAGCACAGATACGCAGTATTTT
CASSPKPNTVSQSTDTQYF
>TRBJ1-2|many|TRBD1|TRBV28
TGTGCCAGCAGTTTAATACAGGGGGCGTCCGGCTACACCTTC
CASSLIQGASGYTF
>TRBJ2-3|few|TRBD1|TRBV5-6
TGTGCCAGCAGCTTGGAAGCCGGGACAGGGGAAAGGACAGATACGCAGTATTTT
CASSLEAGTGERTDTQYF
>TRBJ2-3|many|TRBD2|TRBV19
TGTGCCAGTAGTGCGAGGGGACTAGCGGTCTCAGATACGCAGTATTTT
CASSARGLAVSDTQYF
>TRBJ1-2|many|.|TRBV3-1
TGTGCCAGCAGTTATCGGACAGCGAACTATGGCTACACCTTC
CASSYRTANYGYTF
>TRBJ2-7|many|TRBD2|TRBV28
TGTGCCAGCAGCCCGACTAGCGGTGGGATCTACGAGCAGTACTTC
CASSPTSGGIYEQYF
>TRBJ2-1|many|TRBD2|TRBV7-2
TGTGCCAGCCTGGACGGGAGGGCATTAGGGGAGCAGTTCTTC
CASLDGRALGEQFF
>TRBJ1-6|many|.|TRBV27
TGTGCCAGCAGTGAAGTAAGCTCCTATAATTCACCCCTCCACTTT
CASSEVSSYNSPLHF
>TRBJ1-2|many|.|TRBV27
TGTGCCAGCAGTTTATCGCCAGGGGTGTCCTATGGCTACACCTTC
CASSLSPGVSYGYTF
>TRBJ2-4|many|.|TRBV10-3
TGTGCCATCAGTGAAAGGCAAAACATTCAGTACTTC
CAISERQNIQYF
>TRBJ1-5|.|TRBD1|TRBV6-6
TGTGCCAGCAGTTACAAAGACAGGGCGTTGTGGCAGCCCCAGCATTTT
CASSYKDRALWQPQHF
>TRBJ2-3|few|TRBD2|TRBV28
TGTGCCAGCACCTCGGGGGGAAGGGGTTTTACAGATACGCAGTATTTT
CASTSGGRGFTDTQYF
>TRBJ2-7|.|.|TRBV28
TGTGCCAGCAGTTCACAGGGTAGTCAGTACTTC
CASSSQGSQYF
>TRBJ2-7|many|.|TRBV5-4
TGTGCCAGCAGCTTGACCCCTGCGGGGGAGCAGTACTTC
CASSLTPAGEQYF
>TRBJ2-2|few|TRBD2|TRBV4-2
TGTGCCAGCAGCCAAGATCTAGCGGGAGTCCTAACCGCGAACACCGGGGAGCTGTTTTTT
CASSQDLAGVLTANTGELFF
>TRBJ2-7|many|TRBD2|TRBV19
TGTGCCAGTAGTAACCCCCCAGCGGGAGCTTACGAGCAGTACTTC
CASSNPPAGAYEQYF
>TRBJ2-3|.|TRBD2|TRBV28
TGTGCCAGCAGTTTGATAGGACTAGCGGAGAGCACAGATACGCAGTATTTT
CASSLIGLAESTDTQYF
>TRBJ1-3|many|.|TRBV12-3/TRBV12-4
TGTGCCAGCAGCCGGGACATCCGGAAAGGAAACACCATATATTTT
CASSRDIRKGNTIYF
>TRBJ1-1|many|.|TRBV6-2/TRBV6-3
TGTGCCAGCGGGGACGGATGGAACACTGAAGCTTTCTTT
CASGDGWNTEAFF